Following are 12 T cell receptor beta chains from one sample sequenced in a study of blood T cell repertoires in COVID-19 (dated by TCRdb to 2019 to 2021). Libraries were built with the immunoSEQ multiplex PCR assay. TCRdb retrieved this table from immuneACCESS and kept in-frame rearrangements only. Not all clones are present; in checked studies, unresolved V genes account for under half, and no reason is known for the remainder. The sample table lists about 240,000 clones, 82% of them with a count of one. Clones ranked in the top ten supply 9.5% to 15% of the sample. Sequencing was done on a sample of peripheral blood. The receptors stem from a woman aged 55-69 years with active or convalescent COVID-19.

The rearrangement joins TRBV5-5 to TRBJ1-1; the match to TRBD1 covers 7 bases. The germline V gene has CDR1 SGHKS and CDR2 YYEKEE (reference sequence). The CDR3 has 13 amino acids. The V and J ends lost 3 bases and 4 bases, in that order; junction bases with no gene match: 3. CDR3 bases: TGTGCCAGCAGCTGGGACAGAGCCACTGAAGCTTTCTTT. Translated: CASSWDRATEAFF.

This chain uses TRBV2 with TRBJ2-5; 9 bases match TRBD1. V shed 3 bases and J 7 bases; nucleotides not matched to a gene: 12. The CDR3 has 16 amino acids. The germline V gene has CDR1 SNHLY and CDR2 FYNNEI. CDR3 sequence reads: CASSEAGTGSSGTQYF. The CDR3 nucleotides read TGTGCCAGCAGTGAGGCCGGGACAGGGAGTAGCGGGACCCAGTACTTC.

The V gene is TRBV9, the J gene TRBJ2-1; maybe TRBD1 (6 bases). From germline, CDR1 is SGDLS and CDR2 YYNGEE. This CDR3 is built from 15 residues. Trimming took off 3 bases at V and 0 bases at J, with 10 bases between the two ends. CDR3 coding DNA: TGTGCCAGCAGCGCACAGGGTTACTCCTACAATGAGCAGTTCTTC. Protein product: CASSAQGYSYNEQFF.

The chain is built from TRBV3-1 (or the pseudogene TRBV3-2) and TRBJ1-2, with 8 nucleotides matching TRBD1. V shed 7 bases, J shed 4 bases, and the junction held 8 bases outside the gene matches. The length of the CDR3 is 14 residues. Germline V gene data show CDR1 as LGHDT and CDR2 as YNNKEL (reference sequence). CDR3 residues: CASTLSDRGYGYTF. CDR3 DNA: TGTGCCAGCACCCTGTCTGACAGGGGCTATGGCTACACCTTC.

This clone was observed a handful of times. The chain joins TRBV7-9 to TRBJ2-2, with 8 nucleotides matching TRBD1. V lost 3 bases to trimming and J lost 4 bases; unmatched junction nucleotides: 4. This CDR3 is 15 amino acids long. Germline values: CDR1 SEHNR, CDR2 FQNEAQ (reference sequence). CDR3 in DNA: TGTGCCAGCAGCTTTTGGACAGGGTCCACCGGGGAGCTGTTTTTT. It yields the protein CASSFWTGSTGELFF. The full variable domain, in which reference TRBV7-9 and TRBJ2-2 provide the parts outside the CDR3, is DTGVSQNPRHKITKRGQNVTFRCDPISEHNRLYWYRQTLGQGPEFLTYFQNEAQLEKSRLLSDRFSAERPKGSFSTLEIQRTEQGDSAMYLCASSFWTGSTGELFFGEGSRLTVL.

The genes are TRBV12-3 or TRBV12-4 and TRBJ1-5; no clear D gene. CDR3 length equals 11 residues. V was pared by 4 bases and J by 6 bases, with 4 bases between. The CDR3 here is CASSSSQPQHF. The CDR3 DNA reads TGTGCCAGCAGTTCGTCTCAGCCCCAGCATTTT.

The rearrangement joins TRBV12-3 or TRBV12-4 to TRBJ1-5; tentatively, D is TRBD1 (5 bases). V lost 6 bases and J lost 6, with 12 bases in between. The CDR3 spans 13 residues. The CDR3 protein is CASRVQGSQPQHF. Written as DNA, the CDR3 is TGTGCCAGCAGGGTGCAGGGAAGTCAGCCCCAGCATTTT.

The chain carries TRBV6-1 and TRBJ1-5; 7 nucleotides align to TRBD1. V lost 3 bases and J lost 3; bases outside the gene matches: 11. The CDR3 covers 17 residues. Per the germline V gene, CDR1 is MNHNS and CDR2 is SASEGT. Written as DNA, the CDR3 is TGTGCCAGCAGTGAGGGGGGACAGCCGGGGGACAATCAGCCCCAGCATTTT. Its protein product is CASSEGGQPGDNQPQHF.

The V gene is TRBV19, the J gene TRBJ1-5; 12 bases fit TRBD1. V shed 4 bases and J 2 bases; nucleotides not matched to a gene: 9. The CDR3 has 18 amino acids. Germline CDR1 reads LNHDA; CDR2 reads SQIVND (reference sequence). The CDR3 sequence is CASSSRDRGRVGNQPQHF. Written as DNA, the CDR3 is TGTGCCAGTAGTAGCCGGGACAGGGGGCGAGTGGGCAATCAGCCCCAGCATTTT. Complete variable domain (other parts from reference TRBV19 and TRBJ1-5): DGGITQSPKYLFRKEGQNVTLSCEQNLNHDAMYWYRQDPGQGLRLIYYSQIVNDFQKGDIAEGYSVSREKKESFPLTVTSAQKNPTAFYLCASSSRDRGRVGNQPQHFGDGTRLSIL.

The chain carries TRBV19 and TRBJ1-5; D unclear. Germline V gives CDR1 LNHDA, CDR2 SQIVND (reference sequence). The ends were cut back, 3 bases at V and 1 base at J, with 10 bases in the middle. The CDR3 contains 15 residues. This CDR3 reads CASSIGISSNQPQHF. The CDR3 nucleotides read TGTGCCAGTAGTATCGGGATTTCGAGCAATCAGCCCCAGCATTTT.

CDR3 nucleotide sequence: TGTGCCAGTAGTAACCAACCGGGACAGGTTGAAAAACTGTTTTTT. Translating it yields CASSNQPGQVEKLFF. This rearrangement joins TRBV19 to TRBJ1-4, with TRBD1 matching over 8 bases. The V gene's germline CDR1 is LNHDA and CDR2 SQIVND (reference sequence). Unmatched junction bases numbered 8, after V lost 4 bases and J lost 7 bases. There are 15 residues in the CDR3. Drawing the rest from reference TRBV19 and TRBJ1-4, the complete variable domain is DGGITQSPKYLFRKEGQNVTLSCEQNLNHDAMYWYRQDPGQGLRLIYYSQIVNDFQKGDIAEGYSVSREKKESFPLTVTSAQKNPTAFYLCASSNQPGQVEKLFFGSGTQLSVL.

This chain joins TRBV30 and TRBJ2-7, with 11 bases that match TRBD2. There are 13 residues in the CDR3. The germline CDR1 and CDR2 sequences are GTSNPN and SVGIG (reference sequence). V shed 3 bases and J 6 bases; nucleotides not matched to a gene: 4. The CDR3 DNA is TGTGCCTGGAGACTAGCGGGGGTCGGCGAGCAGTACTTC. It yields the protein CAWRLAGVGEQYF.